A single sample is the source of the 31 T cell receptor beta chains below, sequenced in a study of TIL therapy for anti-PD-1-resistant metastatic lung cancer. The immunoSEQ assay was v3. Measured with immunoSEQ multiplex PCR; TCRdb has only the in-frame clones, and not every one. The data hold 9,000 to 9,500 clones, with over 70% observed a single time. The time point was: pre-treatment sample, taken before nivolumab and TIL therapy. Pleural nodules or supraclavicular lymph nodes made up most of the excised metastases sampled. The sequencing used tumor tissue, collected at baseline. The receptors were gathered from a person between 25 and 79 years old with non-small cell lung cancer.

The chain is built from TRBV9 and TRBJ2-3; 9 bases map to TRBD2. CDR3 length: 14 residues. Per the germline V gene, CDR1 is SGDLS and CDR2 is YYNGEE. With V trimmed by 3 bases and J by 4 bases, 3 bases remained unmatched. In nucleotides, the CDR3 is TGTGCCAGCAGCGCTAGCGGGAAGGCAGATACGCAGTATTTT. This gives the protein CASSASGKADTQYF.

CDR3 sequence reads: CASSLAAYSYNEQFF. CDR3 nucleotides: TGTGCCAGCAGCTTGGCAGCGTACTCCTACAATGAGCAGTTCTTC. V is TRBV5-6 and J is TRBJ2-1, with unresolved D. The V end was cut by 0 bases, the J end by 0 bases, with 7 bases between. The germline V gene has CDR1 SGHDT and CDR2 YYEEEE. The CDR3 is 15 amino acids. The variable domain in full, with the rest retrieved from reference TRBV5-6 and TRBJ2-1, is DAGVTQSPTHLIKTRGQQVTLRCSPKSGHDTVSWYQQALGQGPQFIFQYYEEEERQRGNFPDRFSGHQFPNYSSELNVNALLLGDSALYLCASSLAAYSYNEQFFGPGTRLTVL.

This chain connects TRBV30 to TRBJ2-7; D assignment may be TRBD1 or TRBD2 (6 bases each). Germline CDR1 reads GTSNPN; CDR2 reads SVGIG (reference sequence). The CDR3 loop spans 14 amino acids. Trimming took off 1 base at V and 6 bases at J, with 16 bases between the two ends. CDR3 protein: CAWSGVGRGGEQYF. The CDR3 DNA follows: TGTGCCTGGAGTGGGGTGGGCAGGGGAGGCGAGCAGTACTTC. Based on the CDR3 plus reference TRBV30 and TRBJ2-7, the full variable domain is SQTIHQWPATLVQPVGSPLSLECTVEGTSNPNLYWYRQAAGRGLQLLFYSVGIGQISSEVPQNLSASRPQDRQFILSSKKLLLSDSGFYLCAWSGVGRGGEQYFGPGTRLTVT.

J is TRBJ1-1 and V is TRBV11-3; 9 nucleotides agree with TRBD1. Germline CDR1 and CDR2: SGHNT and YENEEA. With V trimmed by 7 bases and J by 10 bases, 13 bases remained unmatched. The CDR3 is made up of 14 amino acids. The CDR3 here is CASTSDRGEGSAFF. The CDR3 DNA is TGTGCCAGCACCTCTGACAGGGGGGAAGGTTCAGCTTTCTTT. The variable domain in full, with the rest retrieved from reference TRBV11-3 and TRBJ1-1, is EAGVVQSPRYKIIEKKQPVAFWCNPISGHNTLYWYLQNLGQGPELLIRYENEEAVDDSQLPKDRFSAERLKGVDSTLKIQPAELGDSAVYLCASTSDRGEGSAFFGQGTRLTVV.

Only one count was recorded for this clone. The chain links TRBV7-2 to TRBJ2-1; 14 positions agree with TRBD2. This CDR3 comprises 17 residues. V trimming: 5 bases; J trimming: 9 bases; junction bases outside the gene matches: 12. Germline CDR1 SGHTA, CDR2 FQGNSA. The CDR3 DNA reads TGTGCCAGCAGCCCCCGGACTAGCGGGGGGCGAGTCGGTGAGCAGTTCTTC. Amino acid sequence: CASSPRTSGGRVGEQFF.

This sequence joins TRBV4-3 and TRBJ2-7; D gene unclear. The CDR3 is made up of 13 amino acids. Germline values: CDR1 LGHNA, CDR2 YSLEER. The V end was cut by 4 bases, the J end by 2 bases, with 9 bases between. This CDR3 reads CASSPSRTYEQYF. In nucleotides, the CDR3 is TGCGCCAGCAGCCCTTCGAGGACCTACGAGCAGTACTTC.

The chain carries TRBV12-5 and TRBJ2-1, with a possible D match to TRBD2 (5 bases). The V end lost 5 bases, the J end lost 6 bases, and 14 bases lay between the germline ends. The length of the CDR3 is 14 residues. CDR1 is LGHNT, CDR2 FRNRAP, per germline. This chain's CDR3 is CASGPAGWGNEQFF. The CDR3 coding sequence is TGTGCTAGTGGTCCCGCGGGTTGGGGCAATGAGCAGTTCTTC.

The CDR3 loop reads CARRRDRRETQYF. In DNA, the CDR3 is TGCGCCAGGCGGCGGGACCGACGCGAGACCCAGTACTTC. The rearrangement uses TRBV23-1 and TRBJ2-5, with D possibly TRBD2 on 6 matching bases. TRBV23-1 is recorded as an ORF, its role being uncertain. V was clipped by 9 bases and J by 5 bases, with 16 bases between them. CDR3 length equals 13 residues.

This clone was counted a few times. The genes are TRBV18 and TRBJ2-1, with 7 positions matching TRBD2. CDR3 length: 17 amino acids. CDR1 KGHSH and CDR2 LQKENI come from the germline V gene. The ends lost 3 bases at V and 6 bases at J; junction bases unmatched: 14. CDR3 DNA: TGTGCCAGCTCACCGGGACCTCGGCGGGAGTACCTCAATGAGCAGTTCTTC. Its translation: CASSPGPRREYLNEQFF.

The chain joins TRBV19 to TRBJ2-2, with TRBD2 matching over 8 bases. Germline CDR1 and CDR2: LNHDA and SQIVND (reference sequence). Unmatched junction bases numbered 9, after V lost 3 bases and J lost 6 bases. The CDR3 length is 16 residues. CDR3 sequence (DNA): TGTGCCAGTAGTATTGGCGGGGGGACATCCCCCGGGGAGCTGTTTTTT. Translation gives CASSIGGGTSPGELFF.

The rearrangement uses TRBV15 and TRBJ1-4; D ambiguous. The CDR3 runs to 14 residues. Germline V CDR1 and CDR2: LNHNV, YYDKDF (reference sequence). V dropped 2 bases and J dropped 8 bases, with 12 bases sitting between them. The CDR3 DNA is TGTGCCACCAGCAGACAGGTAAAAGGAGAAAAACTGTTTTTT. It specifies CATSRQVKGEKLFF.

This chain connects TRBV11-2 to TRBJ2-1; the D gene is possibly TRBD2 (7 bases). V shed 5 bases and J shed 2 bases, with 19 bases lying between them. This CDR3 is built from 17 residues. Germline V gene lookup returns CDR1 SGHAT and CDR2 FQNNGV. CDR3 bases: TGTGCCAGCAGCCCTAGAGGGGGGGCGGGAGCCTACAATGAGCAGTTCTTC. Translating it yields CASSPRGGAGAYNEQFF.

The CDR3 spells CASSPLGPSGGEGYNEQFF. CDR3 in DNA: TGTGCCAGCAGCCCCCTAGGGCCTAGCGGGGGGGAGGGGTACAATGAGCAGTTCTTC. The chain links TRBV4-2 to TRBJ2-1; 12 nucleotides match TRBD2. The V gene end was trimmed by 4 bases and the J gene end by 4 bases; junction bases not matched to a gene: 14. This CDR3 comprises 19 residues. Germline V gene lookup returns CDR1 LGHNA and CDR2 YNFKEQ.

DNA of the CDR3: TGTGCCAGCAGCCTCCGGGGACGTATGACGGATACGCAGTATTTT. Translating gives CASSLRGRMTDTQYF. The chain joins TRBV7-9 to TRBJ2-3, with D perhaps assigned TRBD1 or TRBD2 (5 bases each). Germline CDR1 and CDR2: SEHNR and FQNEAQ (reference sequence). V shed 5 bases and J shed 6 bases, with 18 bases lying between them. The CDR3 is 15 amino acids. The full variable domain, rest sourced from reference TRBV7-9 and TRBJ2-3, is DTGVSQNPRHKITKRGQNVTFRCDPISEHNRLYWYRQTLGQGPEFLTYFQNEAQLEKSRLLSDRFSAERPKGSFSTLEIQRTEQGDSAMYLCASSLRGRMTDTQYFGPGTRLTVL.

V gene TRBV7-9 combines with J gene TRBJ2-3; TRBD2 matches at 7 bases. There are 13 residues in the CDR3. V shed 5 bases, J shed 6 bases, and the junction held 5 bases outside the gene matches. Germline lookup yields CDR1 SEHNR and CDR2 FQNEAQ (reference sequence). The CDR3 sequence: CASSQTSEDTQYF. In nucleotides, the CDR3 is TGTGCCAGCAGCCAAACTAGCGAGGATACGCAGTATTTT.

The chain joins TRBV19 to TRBJ1-5; 7 bases line up with TRBD1. Germline V gene lookup returns CDR1 LNHDA and CDR2 SQIVND (reference sequence). J was trimmed by 5 bases and V by 5 bases; bases with no gene match: 6. This CDR3 contains 14 residues. CDR3 sequence: CASSAGTVHQPQHF. DNA of the CDR3: TGTGCCAGTAGTGCCGGGACAGTGCATCAGCCCCAGCATTTT.

The genes are TRBV11-2 and TRBJ2-6; no clear D gene. Germline V gene lookup returns CDR1 SGHAT and CDR2 FQNNGV. This CDR3 is 14 amino acids long. V shed 6 bases and J shed 4 bases, with 10 bases lying between them. The DNA of the CDR3 is TGTGCCAGCAGTCCCTCATTAGGGGCCAACGTCCTGACTTTC. It codes for CASSPSLGANVLTF. Drawing the rest from reference TRBV11-2 and TRBJ2-6, the complete variable domain is EAGVAQSPRYKIIEKRQSVAFWCNPISGHATLYWYQQILGQGPKLLIQFQNNGVVDDSQLPKDRFSAERLKGVDSTLKIQPAKLEDSAVYLCASSPSLGANVLTFGAGSRLTVL.

The chain employs TRBV28 and TRBJ2-2, with D perhaps TRBD2 (6 bases). CDR3 size: 15 residues. Trimming stripped 4 bases from V and 7 bases from J, with 16 bases between. The germline V gene encodes CDR1 MDHEN and CDR2 SYDVKM. The CDR3 is CASSSGGLAGGELFF. As DNA, the CDR3 is TGTGCCAGCAGTTCAGGAGGGCTAGCCGGCGGGGAGCTGTTTTTT.

CDR3 in DNA: TGTGCCAGCAGGACAGGGGGAAATTTGAATTCACCCCTCCACTTT. Protein product: CASRTGGNLNSPLHF. J is TRBJ1-6 and V is TRBV6-5; TRBD1 aligns across 9 bases. This CDR3 comprises 15 residues. V gave up 6 bases and J gave up 7 bases; unmatched junction bases: 7. CDR1 and CDR2 from the germline V gene are MNHEY and SVGAGI.

This sequence joins TRBV5-1 and TRBJ1-1; D remains ambiguous. The CDR3 has 15 amino acids. V was pared by 1 base and J by 5 bases, with 15 bases between. Germline V gene sequence: CDR1 SGHRS, CDR2 YFSETQ. The CDR3 is CASSLIGTFGTEAFF. CDR3 DNA: TGCGCCAGCAGCTTGATAGGCACTTTCGGTACTGAAGCTTTCTTT.

The chain is built from TRBV6-4 and TRBJ2-3, with D possibly TRBD2 on 6 matching bases. Germline V gene lookup returns CDR1 MRHNA and CDR2 SNTAGT. CDR3 size: 15 residues. The V gene lost 0 bases and the J gene lost 3 bases, with 10 bases spanning the gap. CDR3 in DNA: TGTGCCAGCAGTGACTCGGGGGAGGCGACAGATACGCAGTATTTT. Its protein product is CASSDSGEATDTQYF.

The V call is TRBV7-9, the J call TRBJ1-3; a possible D gene is TRBD1 (5 bases). In germline, CDR1 is SEHNR, CDR2 FQNEAQ (reference sequence). This CDR3 is built from 12 residues. V gave up 8 bases and J gave up 3 bases, with 8 bases separating them. Written as DNA, the CDR3 is TGTGCCAGCGTGCAGGGTGGAAACACCATATATTTT. Encoded protein: CASVQGGNTIYF.

This chain uses TRBV7-8 with TRBJ2-7; 9 nucleotides agree with TRBD1. Germline V gives CDR1 SGHVS, CDR2 FQNEAQ. The CDR3 spans 15 residues. J gave up 5 bases and V 5 bases, and 10 bases lay outside the gene matches. The CDR3: CASSATGTGFNEQYF. CDR3 coding DNA: TGTGCCAGCAGCGCAACCGGGACAGGGTTCAACGAGCAGTACTTC.

The chain recombines TRBV5-4 with TRBJ2-7; D possibly corresponds to TRBD2 (7 bases). The CDR3 is 14 residues long. Per the germline V gene, CDR1 is SGHNT and CDR2 is YYREEE (reference sequence). Trimming stripped 6 bases from V and 3 bases from J, with 16 bases between. CDR3 DNA: TGTGCCAGCACCCGGGGGGCCGGGAACTACGAGCAGTACTTC. It encodes CASTRGAGNYEQYF.

For the CDR3, the DNA is TGTGCCAGCAGTTTTGACCCCTCTACCTACGAGCAGTACTTC. Amino acids: CASSFDPSTYEQYF. The chain joins TRBV28 to TRBJ2-7; D is ambiguous. This CDR3 has 14 residues. Between the trimmed V and J ends, which lost 3 bases and 2 bases, there was a span of 11 bases. The V gene's germline CDR1 is MDHEN and CDR2 SYDVKM.

The genes are TRBV5-1 and TRBJ2-7; 7 bases align to TRBD1. Germline assignment: CDR1 SGHRS and CDR2 YFSETQ. V lost 3 bases, J lost 6 bases, and 6 bases stayed unmatched. The CDR3 sequence is 13 residues long. The CDR3 protein is CASSSGGVSEQYF. In nucleotides, the CDR3 is TGCGCCAGCAGCTCAGGGGGAGTAAGCGAGCAGTACTTC.

This clone has a single count. The V and J genes are TRBV7-2 and TRBJ2-7; TRBD2 might be the D (5 bases). The germline V gene has CDR1 SGHTA and CDR2 FQGNSA. CDR3 length: 15 amino acids. Trimming cost V 1 base and J 7 bases, with 17 bases left between them. The CDR3 here is CASSLDAPGLGEQYF. CDR3 DNA: TGTGCCAGCAGCTTAGATGCCCCGGGGTTAGGGGAGCAGTACTTC.

The chain employs TRBV15 and TRBJ2-7; no clear D. CDR1 is LNHNV, CDR2 YYDKDF, per germline (reference sequence). The CDR3 is made up of 14 amino acids. V lost 4 bases and J lost 2, with 12 bases in between. DNA for the CDR3: TGTGCCACCAGCACCTTCCCCCTGACCTACGAGCAGTACTTC. Its protein product is CATSTFPLTYEQYF. The full variable domain, rest sourced from reference TRBV15 and TRBJ2-7, is DAMVIQNPRYQVTQFGKPVTLSCSQTLNHNVMYWYQQKSSQAPKLLFHYYDKDFNNEADTPDNFQSRRPNTSFCFLDIRSPGLGDTAMYLCATSTFPLTYEQYFGPGTRLTVT.

This chain uses TRBV9 with TRBJ2-6; tentative D call: TRBD2 (6 bases). The V end was cut by 4 bases, the J end by 4 bases, with 21 bases between. This CDR3 spans 18 amino acids. Germline CDR1 reads SGDLS; CDR2 reads YYNGEE. The CDR3 coding sequence is TGTGCCAGCAGCCCAGCGGGCGGTGCGTCGAGCGGGGCCAACGTCCTGACTTTC. Translation: CASSPAGGASSGANVLTF.

J is TRBJ1-2 and V is TRBV15; unclear D gene. The CDR3 length is 15 residues. The V gene's germline CDR1 is LNHNV and CDR2 YYDKDF (reference sequence). Trimming stripped 0 bases from V and 4 bases from J, with 12 bases between. The CDR3 region is CATSRDPGYRYGYTF. In DNA form, the CDR3 reads TGTGCCACCAGCAGAGATCCGGGGTACCGCTATGGCTACACCTTC.

The chain couples TRBV5-4 to TRBJ2-3, with no clear D. The germline gives CDR1 SGHNT, CDR2 YYREEE (reference sequence). This CDR3 region has 12 residues. Deletions cut 2 bases from V and 2 bases from J, with 3 bases between. CDR3 nucleotides: TGTGCCAGCAGCTTCCCCACAGATACGCAGTATTTT. Translation gives CASSFPTDTQYF.